This T cell receptor (beta chain) was captured by sequencing in a study of technical replicates of blood from several donors. The repertoire was sequenced with immunoSEQ multiplex PCR; TCRdb's copy has only in-frame clones and lacks some. Among just over 95,000 clones listed, approximately 95% were seen once. Germline V gives CDR1 MGHRA, CDR2 YSYEKL. V shed 4 bases and J shed 1 base, with 13 bases lying between them. The CDR3 extends over 15 amino acids. This receptor was identified in a human donor in good health. The specimen sequenced was T cells isolated from PBMCs. This rearrangement joins TRBV4-1 to TRBJ2-5; no firm D call. CDR3 sequence: CASSPKRGFQETQYF. The CDR3 DNA reads as TGCGCCAGCAGCCCCAAGCGCGGCTTCCAAGAGACCCAGTACTTC.